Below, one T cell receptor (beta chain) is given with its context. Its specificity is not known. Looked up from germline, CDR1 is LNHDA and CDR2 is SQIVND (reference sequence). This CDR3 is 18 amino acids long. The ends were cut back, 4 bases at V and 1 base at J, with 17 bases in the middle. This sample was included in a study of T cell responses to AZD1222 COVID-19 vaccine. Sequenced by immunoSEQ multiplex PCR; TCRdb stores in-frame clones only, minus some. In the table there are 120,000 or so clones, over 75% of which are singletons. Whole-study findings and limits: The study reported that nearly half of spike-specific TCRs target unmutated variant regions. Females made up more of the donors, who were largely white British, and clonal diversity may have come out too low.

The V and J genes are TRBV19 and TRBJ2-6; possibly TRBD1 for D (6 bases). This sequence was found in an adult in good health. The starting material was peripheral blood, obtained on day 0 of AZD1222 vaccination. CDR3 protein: CASSTTGLQGSGANVLTF. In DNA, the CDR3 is TGTGCCAGTAGTACAACGGGGCTTCAGGGGTCTGGGGCCAACGTCCTGACTTTC.